Listed below are T cell receptor beta chains from one sample, sequenced in a study of T cells expressing NK-cell markers. Reanalyzing the 5' RACE reads, TCRdb keeps one entry per CDR3 protein, without DNA. The sample spans about 300,000 distinct CDR3 sequences; the ten largest clones claim roughly 4.2%. Input material: blood T cells: a sorted CD56 or NKG2C T cell subset, CD4+ or CD8+ T cells, or bulk PBMC T cells (not recorded which). The source of these receptors is a woman aged 18-70 years in good health. The CDR3 runs from the conserved cysteine through the conserved F or W. Fields, in order: V gene, J gene, CDR3 protein.

>TRBV4-2|TRBJ1-6
CASSHPGTGSNSPLHF
>TRBV18|TRBJ1-4
CASSPPGTYNEKLFF
>TRBV7-9|TRBJ1-1
CASSPSGHLNTEAFF
>TRBV7-2|TRBJ2-7
CASSLSVGGAYEQYF
>TRBV4-2|TRBJ2-5
CASSPAGSGSETQYF
>TRBV7-8|TRBJ2-2
CASSKSGTGELFF
>TRBV5-5|TRBJ1-4
CASSFAPGVGKESEKLFF
>TRBV25-1|TRBJ2-2
CASSISGGTGELFF
>TRBV15|TRBJ2-4
CATSRALENIQYF
>TRBV7-6|TRBJ2-2
CASSPSGGGNTGELFF
>TRBV7-9|TRBJ1-6
CASSFVGGPYNSPLHF
>TRBV7-2|TRBJ2-5
CASSFVRGRETQYF
>TRBV12-3/TRBV12-4|TRBJ2-5
CASSSGTSRSPETQYF
>TRBV10-2|TRBJ1-3
CASSESGGNTIYF
>TRBV29-1|TRBJ1-1
CSARQGDTEAFF
>TRBV7-9|TRBJ2-7
CASSKEQGGYEQYF
>TRBV20-1|TRBJ2-1
CSAPGGRFANEQFF
>TRBV29-1|TRBJ1-3
CSVVAGNTIYF
>TRBV18|TRBJ2-2
CASSPPGLAGTTRNTGELFF
>TRBV12-3/TRBV12-4|TRBJ1-3
CASGGATAAGNTIYF
>TRBV27|TRBJ2-1
CASSLEGGEQFF
>TRBV27|TRBJ2-1
CASSLGGLDEQFF
>TRBV5-1|TRBJ2-5
CASSDLLETQYF
>TRBV27|TRBJ2-3
CASSSPGHRTDTQYF
>TRBV7-9|TRBJ1-5
CASSSGGQPQHF
>TRBV6-5|TRBJ1-1
CASSYSDSPGKAFF
>TRBV7-2|TRBJ2-1
CASSFGTGINEQFF
>TRBV18|TRBJ1-5
CASSVGQGNQPQHF
>TRBV5-1|TRBJ2-2
CASSLRANTGELFF